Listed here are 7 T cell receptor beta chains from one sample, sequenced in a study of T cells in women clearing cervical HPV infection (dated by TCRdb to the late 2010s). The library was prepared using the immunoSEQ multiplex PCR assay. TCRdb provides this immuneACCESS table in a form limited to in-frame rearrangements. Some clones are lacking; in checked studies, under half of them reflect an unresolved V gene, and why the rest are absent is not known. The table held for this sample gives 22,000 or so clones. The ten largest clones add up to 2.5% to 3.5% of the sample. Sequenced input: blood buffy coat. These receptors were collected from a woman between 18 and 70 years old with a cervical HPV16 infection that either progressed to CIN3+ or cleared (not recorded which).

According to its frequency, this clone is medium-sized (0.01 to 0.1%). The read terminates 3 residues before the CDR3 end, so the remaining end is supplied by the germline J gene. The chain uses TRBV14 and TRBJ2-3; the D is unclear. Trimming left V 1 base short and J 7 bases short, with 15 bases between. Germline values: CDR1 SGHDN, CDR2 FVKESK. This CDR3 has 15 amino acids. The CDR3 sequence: CASSQGFTIANTQYF. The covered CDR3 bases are TGTGCCAGCAGCCAAGGGTTCACGATCGCTAATACG.

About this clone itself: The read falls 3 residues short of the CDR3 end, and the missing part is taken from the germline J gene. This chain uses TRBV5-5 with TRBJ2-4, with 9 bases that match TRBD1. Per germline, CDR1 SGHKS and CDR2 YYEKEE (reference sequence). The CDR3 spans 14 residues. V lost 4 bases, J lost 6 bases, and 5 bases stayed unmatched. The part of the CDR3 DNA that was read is TGTGCCAGCAGCATCCGGGACAGGGCAAACATT. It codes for CASSIRDRANI. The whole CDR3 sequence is CASSIRDRANIQYF. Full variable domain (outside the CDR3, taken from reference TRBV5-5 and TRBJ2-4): DAGVTQSPTHLIKTRGQQVTLRCSPISGHKSVSWYQQVLGQGPQFIFQYYEKEERGRGNFPDRFSARQFPNYSSELNVNALLLGDSALYLCASSIRDRANIQYFGAGTRLSVL.

The CDR3: CASSYSEVSYGYTF. CDR3 DNA, as far as it was read: TGTGCCAGCAGTTACTCCGAAGTTAGCTATGGC. The chain recombines TRBV6-2 or TRBV6-3 with TRBJ1-2; D remains ambiguous. The CDR3 extends 3 residues past the end of the read, so its final part is completed from the germline J gene. The V and J ends lost 0 bases and 4 bases respectively, with 9 bases between them. The CDR3 consists of 14 residues. Germline V CDR1 and CDR2: MNHEY, SVGEGT.

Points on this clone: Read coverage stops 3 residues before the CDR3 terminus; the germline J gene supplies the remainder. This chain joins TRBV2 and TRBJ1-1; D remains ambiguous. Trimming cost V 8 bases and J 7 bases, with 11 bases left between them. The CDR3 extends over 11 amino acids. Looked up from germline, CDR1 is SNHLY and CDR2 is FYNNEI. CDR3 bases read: TGTGCCAGCTTAGTGAACGTTGAA. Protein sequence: CASLVNVE. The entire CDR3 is CASLVNVEAFF. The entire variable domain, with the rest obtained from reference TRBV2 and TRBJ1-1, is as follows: EPEVTQTPSHQVTQMGQEVILRCVPISNHLYFYWYRQILGQKVEFLVSFYNNEISEKSEIFDDQFSVERPDGSNFTLKIRSTKLEDSAMYFCASLVNVEAFFGQGTRLTVV.

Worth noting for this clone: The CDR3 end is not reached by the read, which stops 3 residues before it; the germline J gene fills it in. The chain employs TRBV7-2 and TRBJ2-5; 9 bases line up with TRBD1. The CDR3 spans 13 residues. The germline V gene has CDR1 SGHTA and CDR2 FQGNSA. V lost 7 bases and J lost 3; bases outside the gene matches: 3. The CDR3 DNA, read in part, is TGTGCCAGCAACCGGGACAGGGAAGAGACC. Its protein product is CASNRDREET. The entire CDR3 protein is CASNRDREETQYF.

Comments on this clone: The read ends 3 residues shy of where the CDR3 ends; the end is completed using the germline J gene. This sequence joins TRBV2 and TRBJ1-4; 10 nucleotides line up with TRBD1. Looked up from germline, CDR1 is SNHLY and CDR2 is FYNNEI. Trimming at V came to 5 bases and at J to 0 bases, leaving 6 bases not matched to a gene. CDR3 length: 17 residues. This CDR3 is CASSRTGGFATNEKLFF. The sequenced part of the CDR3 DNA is TGTGCCAGCAGTCGGACAGGGGGATTTGCAACTAATGAAAAA.

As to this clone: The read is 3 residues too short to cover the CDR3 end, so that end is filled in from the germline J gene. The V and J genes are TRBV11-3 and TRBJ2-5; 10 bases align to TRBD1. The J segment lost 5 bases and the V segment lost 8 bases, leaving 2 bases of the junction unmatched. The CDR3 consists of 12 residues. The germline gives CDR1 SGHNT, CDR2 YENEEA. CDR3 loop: CASGDRGETQYF. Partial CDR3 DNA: TGTGCCAGCGGGGACAGGGGCGAGACC.